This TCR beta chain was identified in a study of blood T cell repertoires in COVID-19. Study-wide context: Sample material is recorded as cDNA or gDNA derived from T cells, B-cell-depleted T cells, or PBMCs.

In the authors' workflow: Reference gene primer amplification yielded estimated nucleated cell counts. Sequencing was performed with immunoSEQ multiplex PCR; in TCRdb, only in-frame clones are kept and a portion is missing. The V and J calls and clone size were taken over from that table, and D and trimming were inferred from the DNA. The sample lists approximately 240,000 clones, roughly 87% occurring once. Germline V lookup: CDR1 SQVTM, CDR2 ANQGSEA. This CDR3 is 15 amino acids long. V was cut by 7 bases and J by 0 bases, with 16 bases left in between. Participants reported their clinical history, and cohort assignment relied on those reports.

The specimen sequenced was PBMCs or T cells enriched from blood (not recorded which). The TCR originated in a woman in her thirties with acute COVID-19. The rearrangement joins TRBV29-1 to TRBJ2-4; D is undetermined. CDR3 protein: CSASPTVLAKNIQYF. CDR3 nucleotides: TGCAGCGCGTCTCCAACAGTACTAGCCAAAAACATTCAGTACTTC.